The entry that follows covers one T cell receptor (beta chain) sequence. The junction departs from the called germline gene at one end, perhaps through a read error. These data are taken from a study of blood T cells in healthy people across ages. Germline assignment: CDR1 LGHNT and CDR2 FRNRAP. The CDR3 runs to 15 residues. A J-beta primer mix and a sample-barcoded 5' primer were used in a second PCR of roughly 6 to 11 cycles. TCRdb reanalysed the 5' RACE reads using MiXCR and keeps one entry per CDR3 protein. The sample records about 1.7 million distinct CDR3 sequences, 28% being singletons. This TCR was recovered from a woman in her 30s in good health. Sequencing was performed on blood. The V call is TRBV12-5, the J call TRBJ2-5; perhaps TRBD2 as D (6 bases). CDR3 protein: CTSGSGGTGGETHYF. For the CDR3, the DNA is TGTACTAGTGGTTCTGGCGGAACCGGGGGAGAGACCCACTACTTC.